Listed here are 30 T cell receptor beta chains from one sample, sequenced in a study of Ad26.COV2.S vaccination and SARS-CoV-2 variants. Treatment given: about 20 received Ad26.COV2.S at low or high dose, single or two shots; five or six received placebo; per-sample allocation not given. The samples date from day 63 after the first vaccine or placebo injection. Measured with immunoSEQ multiplex PCR; TCRdb has only the in-frame clones, and not every one. The sample has around 450,000 clones, roughly 87% seen once; the top ten hold less than 4.5%. The sequencing here drew on peripheral blood, taken in a trial of Ad26.COV2.S vaccine versus placebo. The receptors were gathered from a person between 18 and 59 years old who received the Ad26.COV2.S COVID-19 vaccine or a placebo.

The chain has TRBV5-6 and TRBJ1-4; D remains ambiguous. Germline CDR1 is SGHDT and CDR2 is YYEEEE. V was shortened by 4 bases and J by 2 bases, with 12 bases between the two germline ends. The CDR3 spans 15 residues. The CDR3 protein is CASSLPPSTNEKLFF. The CDR3 DNA is TGTGCCAGCAGCCTCCCCCCGTCGACTAATGAAAAACTGTTTTTT. The full variable domain, with the rest looked up from reference TRBV5-6 and TRBJ1-4, is DAGVTQSPTHLIKTRGQQVTLRCSPKSGHDTVSWYQQALGQGPQFIFQYYEEEERQRGNFPDRFSGHQFPNYSSELNVNALLLGDSALYLCASSLPPSTNEKLFFGSGTQLSVL.

Comment on this clone: One junction end disagrees with the germline gene, perhaps due to a read error. CDR3 residues: CTSSQLAEHPAYEQYF. The DNA for the CDR3 is TGCACCAGCAGCCAACTAGCGGAGCACCCGGCCTACGAGCAGTACTTC. This chain joins TRBV4-3 and TRBJ2-7; 8 bases map to TRBD2. This CDR3 comprises 16 residues. Germline-derived CDR1 and CDR2 are LGHNA and YSLEER.

This rearrangement joins TRBV3-1 (or the pseudogene TRBV3-2) to TRBJ2-7; 11 bases match TRBD2. This CDR3 has 15 amino acids. CDR1 and CDR2 from the germline V gene are LGHDT and YNNKEL (reference sequence). J was trimmed by 5 bases and V by 4 bases; bases with no gene match: 7. The CDR3 loop is CASSPRGLAANEQYF. CDR3 nucleotide sequence: TGTGCCAGCAGCCCCCGGGGACTAGCGGCTAACGAGCAGTACTTC.

The gene calls are TRBV9 and TRBJ2-3, with 7 bases fitting TRBD2. This CDR3 comprises 15 residues. V lost 2 bases and J lost 3; bases outside the gene matches: 6. Germline CDR1 reads SGDLS; CDR2 reads YYNGEE. The DNA of the CDR3 is TGTGCCAGCAGCGTGAAAAGCGGGACTACAGATACGCAGTATTTT. Its protein is CASSVKSGTTDTQYF.

This clone came up a few times. Other DNA sequences in the same sample also yield this CDR3. The J gene is TRBJ1-2, the V gene TRBV28; D not resolved. Trimming pared 3 bases from V and 4 bases from J, leaving 6 bases between. This CDR3 region has 12 residues. Germline CDR1 MDHEN, CDR2 SYDVKM. CDR3 region: CASSFSGYGYTF. For the CDR3, the DNA is TGTGCCAGCAGTTTTTCGGGCTATGGCTACACCTTC.

The chain links TRBV30 to TRBJ2-1, with 13 bases aligning to TRBD2. The CDR3 has 14 residues. CDR1 and CDR2 (germline): GTSNPN, SVGIG (reference sequence). The V segment lost 4 bases and the J segment 9 bases; nucleotides outside the gene matches: 6. DNA for the CDR3: TGTGCCTGGACCCCGGGACTAGCGGGAAGTGAGCAGTTCTTC. It translates to CAWTPGLAGSEQFF.

The chain recombines TRBV3-1 (or the pseudogene TRBV3-2) with TRBJ2-2; 8 bases line up with TRBD2. CDR1 is LGHDT and CDR2 is YNNKEL in the germline V gene (reference sequence). CDR3 size: 16 residues. The V and J ends lost 11 bases and 5 bases, in that order; junction bases with no gene match: 16. The CDR3 DNA sequence: TGTGCCTGCGGGGGTCGTAGCGGGAAAAGGACCGGGGAGCTGTTTTTT. It codes for CACGGRSGKRTGELFF.

The chain combines TRBV28 with TRBJ2-4; a possible D gene is TRBD1 (5 bases). Germline CDR1 reads MDHEN; CDR2 reads SYDVKM. The CDR3 is 14 amino acids. V shed 3 bases and J shed 5 bases, with 11 bases lying between them. The CDR3 loop is CASSFGAHENIQYF. As DNA, the CDR3 is TGTGCCAGCAGTTTTGGGGCACACGAAAACATTCAGTACTTC.

The gene calls are TRBV27 and TRBJ2-4, with D possibly TRBD2 on 6 matching bases. The ends were cut back, 2 bases at V and 3 bases at J, with 14 bases in the middle. Germline assignment: CDR1 MNHEY and CDR2 SMNVEV (reference sequence). CDR3 length: 16 amino acids. CDR3 loop: CASSLTPETSKNIQYF. The CDR3 DNA reads TGTGCCAGCAGTTTAACCCCCGAGACTAGCAAAAACATTCAGTACTTC.

The rearrangement joins TRBV7-9 to TRBJ1-5; D perhaps matches TRBD1 (6 bases). The length of the CDR3 is 14 residues. Germline V gives CDR1 SEHNR, CDR2 FQNEAQ (reference sequence). Trimming cost V 2 bases and J 4 bases, with 9 bases left between them. The DNA of the CDR3 is TGTGCCAGCAGCTTAACAGGGATAAATCAGCCCCAGCATTTT. Translation gives CASSLTGINQPQHF.

The rearrangement joins TRBV5-1 to TRBJ1-1; 8 bases are shared with TRBD1. Germline V gene sequence: CDR1 SGHRS, CDR2 YFSETQ. With V trimmed by 4 bases and J by 1 base, 3 bases remained unmatched. CDR3 length: 14 amino acids. The CDR3 loop is CASSGGQANTEAFF. In nucleotides, the CDR3 is TGCGCCAGCAGCGGGGGACAGGCGAACACTGAAGCTTTCTTT.

This rearrangement joins TRBV2 to TRBJ2-7, with 7 bases lining up with TRBD2. J was trimmed by 7 bases and V by 9 bases; bases with no gene match: 12. This CDR3 has 13 residues. Germline V gene sequence: CDR1 SNHLY, CDR2 FYNNEI. CDR3 residues: CASLGEGREEQYF. CDR3 DNA sequence: TGTGCCAGTTTGGGGGAGGGCCGGGAGGAGCAGTACTTC.

The V gene is TRBV7-6, the J gene TRBJ2-3; D is possibly TRBD1 (7 bases). This CDR3 has 17 residues. Germline V gene lookup returns CDR1 SGHVS and CDR2 FNYEAQ. The V and J ends lost 2 bases and 5 bases respectively, with 20 bases between them. CDR3 amino acids: CASSLTLAGGGQDTQYF. The CDR3 region has the DNA TGTGCCAGCAGCTTAACGCTGGCAGGGGGAGGACAAGATACGCAGTATTTT.

This chain joins TRBV5-1 and TRBJ2-7; 8 nucleotides match TRBD1. The CDR3 totals 14 residues. The ends lost 0 bases at V and 4 bases at J; junction bases unmatched: 3. CDR1 is SGHRS and CDR2 is YFSETQ in the germline V gene. The CDR3 spells CASSLGDRKYEQYF. In DNA, the CDR3 is TGCGCCAGCAGCTTGGGGGACAGGAAGTACGAGCAGTACTTC.

The genes are TRBV4-2 and TRBJ2-1; no clear D gene. The CDR3 contains 13 residues. The germline V gene has CDR1 LGHNA and CDR2 YNFKEQ. The ends were cut back, 0 bases at V and 6 bases at J, with 6 bases in the middle. CDR3 protein: CASSQDSVNEQFF. DNA of the CDR3: TGTGCCAGCAGCCAAGACTCTGTCAATGAGCAGTTCTTC.

The V and J genes are TRBV28 and TRBJ2-1; TRBD2 is a possible D gene (5 bases). Trimming took off 3 bases at V and 8 bases at J, with 14 bases between the two ends. This CDR3 has 14 amino acids. Germline values: CDR1 MDHEN, CDR2 SYDVKM. The CDR3 nucleotides are TGTGCCAGCAGTTTCGAAGGAGGAGACGATGAGCAGTTCTTC. Its protein is CASSFEGGDDEQFF.

This clone was observed once. The chain couples TRBV11-2 to TRBJ2-2; 13 bases fit TRBD2. The CDR3 consists of 18 residues. Germline trimming cut 5 bases from V and 4 bases from J; bases unmatched to any gene: 10. Germline V gene sequence: CDR1 SGHAT, CDR2 FQNNGV. The CDR3 loop reads CASSARTSGGTPTGELFF. The CDR3 DNA is TGTGCCAGCAGCGCCCGGACTAGCGGGGGAACTCCCACCGGGGAGCTGTTTTTT. Complete variable domain (other parts from reference TRBV11-2 and TRBJ2-2): EAGVAQSPRYKIIEKRQSVAFWCNPISGHATLYWYQQILGQGPKLLIQFQNNGVVDDSQLPKDRFSAERLKGVDSTLKIQPAKLEDSAVYLCASSARTSGGTPTGELFFGEGSRLTVL.

The chain uses TRBV6-6 and TRBJ2-3; D gene unclear. The CDR3 runs 16 residues. The germline V gene encodes CDR1 MNHNY and CDR2 SVGAGI (reference sequence). V was trimmed by 0 bases and J by 0 bases, leaving 10 bases between them. The CDR3 DNA reads TGTGCCAGCAGTTACTCGAGGACGGCAAGCACAGATACGCAGTATTTT. Its protein is CASSYSRTASTDTQYF.

V usage is TRBV28 and J usage is TRBJ2-1; D perhaps matches TRBD1 (5 bases). With 2 bases removed from V and 9 bases from J, the gap between germline ends came to 14 bases. Per the germline V gene, CDR1 is MDHEN and CDR2 is SYDVKM. The CDR3 consists of 14 residues. DNA of the CDR3: TGTGCCAGCAGTTTAAATTTAGGGGCAGGTGAGCAGTTCTTC. Amino acids: CASSLNLGAGEQFF.

This clone was recorded once. The rearrangement uses TRBV5-6 and TRBJ2-7, with D perhaps given as TRBD1 or TRBD2 (5 bases each). The CDR3 is made up of 14 amino acids. Germline loops: CDR1 SGHDT, CDR2 YYEEEE. Trimming pared 6 bases from V and 6 bases from J, leaving 19 bases between. Here the CDR3 DNA reads TGTGCCAGCACCGTGGGGGTAGGTAAGCCCGAGCAGTACTTC. The encoded protein is CASTVGVGKPEQYF.

The rearrangement joins TRBV4-2 to TRBJ2-7, with 7 bases lining up with TRBD1. The germline gives CDR1 LGHNA, CDR2 YNFKEQ. This CDR3 has 19 amino acids. V lost 0 bases and J lost 2; bases outside the gene matches: 16. CDR3 loop: CASSQDLGYRGRVPYEQYF. CDR3 DNA sequence: TGTGCCAGCAGCCAAGATCTAGGGTATAGGGGGCGTGTTCCCTACGAGCAGTACTTC.

The V gene is TRBV5-6, the J gene TRBJ2-1; tentatively, D is TRBD1 (5 bases). The CDR3 contains 14 residues. CDR1 SGHDT and CDR2 YYEEEE come from the germline V gene. Between the trimmed V and J ends, which lost 7 bases and 15 bases, there was a span of 26 bases. This CDR3 is CASLSFRPQGMWFF. The CDR3 DNA is TGTGCCAGCCTCTCGTTTCGGCCCCAGGGAATGTGGTTCTTC.

The gene calls are TRBV15 and TRBJ2-2; possibly TRBD2 for D (5 bases). The germline CDR1 and CDR2 sequences are LNHNV and YYDKDF (reference sequence). Trimming pared 3 bases from V and 4 bases from J, leaving 6 bases between. The CDR3 consists of 13 residues. The CDR3 reads CATSSGITGELFF. The CDR3 DNA reads TGTGCCACCAGCAGCGGGATCACCGGGGAGCTGTTTTTT.

For the CDR3, the DNA is TGCGCCAGCAGCCAGGCGGGACTAGCGGGAGAACCCGGGGAGCTGTTTTTT. Translation: CASSQAGLAGEPGELFF. V gene TRBV4-1 combines with J gene TRBJ2-2; 14 bases are a match to TRBD2. This CDR3 spans 17 amino acids. V was pared by 3 bases and J by 6 bases, with 6 bases of the junction left unmatched. Per germline, CDR1 MGHRA and CDR2 YSYEKL.

This chain uses TRBV3-1 (or the pseudogene TRBV3-2) with TRBJ1-3; D gene unclear. The CDR3 runs 15 residues. Germline loops: CDR1 LGHDT, CDR2 YNNKEL (reference sequence). Trimming shortened V by 0 bases and J by 0 bases, and 6 bases separated the two germline ends. This chain's CDR3 is CASSQETASGNTIYF. CDR3 nucleotides: TGTGCCAGCAGCCAAGAAACAGCCTCTGGAAACACCATATATTTT.

The CDR3 region is CASSLDTGGGETQYF. DNA for the CDR3: TGTGCCAGCAGCTTAGATACAGGGGGCGGAGAGACCCAGTACTTC. The chain carries TRBV11-2 and TRBJ2-5; 9 bases map to TRBD1. The length of the CDR3 is 15 residues. CDR1 SGHAT and CDR2 FQNNGV come from the germline V gene. V shed 0 bases, J shed 4 bases, and the junction held 3 bases outside the gene matches.

Notes on this clone: The sample carries other DNA sequences with the same CDR3. The genes are TRBV5-1 and TRBJ1-1, with D hard to call. The CDR3 is 13 amino acids. V was trimmed by 3 bases and J by 1 base, leaving 7 bases between them. Germline assignment: CDR1 SGHRS and CDR2 YFSETQ. DNA of the CDR3: TGCGCCAGCAGCTCAACACGGAACACTGAAGCTTTCTTT. Translating gives CASSSTRNTEAFF. The full variable domain, rest sourced from reference TRBV5-1 and TRBJ1-1, is KAGVTQTPRYLIKTRGQQVTLSCSPISGHRSVSWYQQTPGQGLQFLFEYFSETQRNKGNFPGRFSGRQFSNSRSEMNVSTLELGDSALYLCASSSTRNTEAFFGQGTRLTVV.

The chain recombines TRBV28 with TRBJ2-7, with TRBD1 matching 8 bases. CDR3 size: 14 residues. Germline CDR1 is MDHEN and CDR2 is SYDVKM. J gave up 4 bases and V 3 bases, and 5 bases lay outside the gene matches. The CDR3 sequence is CASSFGRGLYEQYF. In DNA, the CDR3 is TGTGCCAGCAGTTTTGGCAGGGGGCTTTACGAGCAGTACTTC. The full variable domain, with the rest looked up from reference TRBV28 and TRBJ2-7, is DVKVTQSSRYLVKRTGEKVFLECVQDMDHENMFWYRQDPGLGLRLIYFSYDVKMKEKGDIPEGYSVSREKKERFSLILESASTNQTSMYLCASSFGRGLYEQYFGPGTRLTVT.

The sample holds a few counts of this clone. The V call is TRBV3-1 (or the pseudogene TRBV3-2), the J call TRBJ1-2, with 7 bases that match TRBD1. CDR3 length: 13 amino acids. Germline lookup yields CDR1 LGHDT and CDR2 YNNKEL (reference sequence). The junction had 3 bases not matched to a gene; V was cut back by 6 bases and J by 2 bases. CDR3 residues: CASRLQGNYGYTF. The CDR3 coding sequence is TGTGCCAGCAGGTTACAGGGGAACTATGGCTACACCTTC.

This chain joins TRBV7-8 and TRBJ2-7, with D maybe TRBD1 (6 bases). CDR3 length: 13 amino acids. Between the trimmed V and J ends, which lost 5 bases and 3 bases, there was a span of 11 bases. CDR1 is SGHVS and CDR2 is FQNEAQ in the germline V gene. The CDR3 DNA reads as TGTGCCAGCAGCCGGGACACCCTCTACGAGCAGTACTTC. Translation gives CASSRDTLYEQYF.